Listed here are 4 T cell receptor beta chains from one sample, sequenced in a study of response to subunit inactivated influenza vaccine (dated by TCRdb to 2016 to 2019). Preparation of the library involved RT-PCR. Data came from an Illumina HiSeq 2500. Using fastp at Q25 and MiXCR, TCRdb reprocessed the public reads and kept productive beta chains. Entries are consolidated by CDR3 protein sequence, retaining the most common genes and DNA. For this sample the table gives 530,000 or so distinct CDR3 sequences, of which about 12% were detected only once. Roughly a tenth of the sample comes from the top ten. The starting material was PBMCs from blood, obtained on the day of vaccination. These receptors all stem from a man aged 45-65 years who received an inactivated influenza vaccine. Donor details come from another sample of the same person, matched by shared clones.

The genes are TRBV5-6 and TRBJ2-1, with TRBD2 identical over 14 bases. CDR3 size: 14 residues. The V gene end was trimmed by 5 bases and the J gene end by 9 bases; junction bases not matched to a gene: 4. Germline loops: CDR1 SGHDT, CDR2 YYEEEE. The CDR3 DNA reads as TGTGCCAGCAGGACTAGCGGGGGGGCAGGTGAGCAGTTCTTC. Translating it yields CASRTSGGAGEQFF.

In DNA, the CDR3 is TGTGCCATCAGGCCCGGGACAGGGGACCAGCCCCAGCATTTT. It yields the protein CAIRPGTGDQPQHF. The chain links TRBV10-3 to TRBJ1-5; 10 positions agree with TRBD1. J gave up 7 bases and V 6 bases, and 6 bases lay outside the gene matches. The CDR3 length is 14 residues. Germline values: CDR1 ENHRY, CDR2 SYGVKD.

This sequence joins TRBV5-6 and TRBJ2-5; D is unresolved. The V gene lost 1 base and the J gene lost 1 base, with 14 bases spanning the gap. This CDR3 is built from 16 residues. Looked up from germline, CDR1 is SGHDT and CDR2 is YYEEEE. CDR3 amino acids: CASSLLADKTQETQYF. CDR3 nucleotide sequence: TGTGCCAGCAGCTTGCTTGCCGATAAGACCCAAGAGACCCAGTACTTC.

The J gene is TRBJ2-2, the V gene TRBV6-5, with 7 bases identical to TRBD1. The CDR3 covers 13 residues. Germline-derived CDR1 and CDR2 are MNHEY and SVGAGI. V lost 2 bases and J lost 7; bases outside the gene matches: 1. The CDR3: CASSYRDSGELFF. For the CDR3, the DNA is TGTGCCAGCAGTTACAGGGACAGCGGGGAGCTGTTTTTT.